This T cell receptor beta chain came from a study of cytomegalovirus exposure and HLA in healthy donors. General study findings and limits: A later analysis showed TCR association rates differing by HLA locus, peaking at DRB1 and lowest at HLA-C.

The CDR3 covers 15 residues. Germline V gene lookup returns CDR1 SGDLS and CDR2 YYNGEE. The V end was cut by 2 bases, the J end by 1 base, with 11 bases between. The PCR contained 60 Vbeta and 13 Jbeta primers. Libraries were prepared by immunoSEQ multiplex PCR; TCRdb keeps only in-frame clonotypes and omits some of them. In the table there are 200,000 to 250,000 clones, 85% of which are singletons. For this clone: What it binds is unknown.

The receptor's source is a human donor in good health. Specimen: PBMCs. The chain couples TRBV9 to TRBJ2-3; D possibly corresponds to TRBD1 (5 bases). The CDR3 sequence: CASSVGLRGTDTQYF. The CDR3 DNA sequence: TGTGCCAGCAGCGTTGGTCTCAGGGGCACAGATACGCAGTATTTT.